A selection of T cell receptor beta chains follows, all from one sample in a study of cytomegalovirus exposure and HLA in healthy donors. The data were produced by immunoSEQ multiplex PCR, yet TCRdb's version contains in-frame clones alone and is incomplete. Of about 200,000 clones listed, approximately 83% are singletons. The sequencing input was PBMCs. Every receptor here comes from a boy aged 2-9 years in good health and CMV-seronegative. Both conserved end residues are part of each CDR3. A D gene is named only where the DNA matches it firmly. The size field is filled for only some rows; it gives once, few, many or a size class.

j_call,clone_size,d_call,v_call,cdr3_aa,cdr3_nt
TRBJ1-1,once,TRBD1,TRBV6-5,CASRTGTVEAFF,TGTGCCAGCAGAACCGGGACAGTTGAAGCTTTCTTT
TRBJ1-2,.,.,TRBV11-2,CASSQMGGHGYTF,TGTGCCAGCAGCCAAATGGGGGGGCATGGCTACACCTTC
TRBJ2-5,.,TRBD2,TRBV29-1,CSVLLAGGETQYF,TGCAGCGTTTTACTAGCGGGGGGAGAGACCCAGTACTTC
TRBJ2-1,.,TRBD2,TRBV27,CASSLWTSGRLGNEQFF,TGTGCCAGCAGTTTATGGACTAGCGGGAGGCTCGGGAATGAGCAGTTCTTC
TRBJ1-1,.,TRBD1,TRBV7-2,CASSLAGTGVNTEAFF,TGTGCCAGCAGCTTAGCGGGGACAGGGGTGAACACTGAAGCTTTCTTT
TRBJ2-3,.,TRBD1,TRBV5-1,CASSPGQPLQITQYF,TGCGCCAGCAGCCCGGGACAGCCCCTTCAGATAACGCAGTATTTT
TRBJ1-4,.,.,TRBV9,CASSVAWSTNEKLFF,TGTGCCAGCAGCGTAGCCTGGTCTACCAATGAAAAACTGTTTTTT
TRBJ1-3,.,.,TRBV27,CASSLPPRSGSGNTIYF,TGTGCCAGCAGTTTACCCCCCAGGTCAGGCTCTGGAAACACCATATATTTT
TRBJ1-2,.,.,TRBV6-5,CASSNYLGQYGYTF,TGTGCCAGCAGTAATTACCTTGGACAATATGGCTACACCTTC
TRBJ2-7,.,.,TRBV11-1,CASSFDRAGRTDEQYF,TGTGCCAGCAGCTTCGACCGAGCAGGTAGGACAGACGAGCAGTACTTC
TRBJ1-2,.,.,TRBV5-6,CASSSGSYYGYTF,TGTGCCAGCAGCTCGGGGTCCTACTATGGCTACACCTTC
TRBJ2-5,few,.,TRBV5-1,CASSLEQGKKTQYF,TGCGCCAGCAGCTTGGAACAGGGAAAAAAGACCCAGTACTTC
TRBJ2-1,.,TRBD1,TRBV5-1,CASNRGPDVEQFF,TGCGCCAGCAACAGGGGGCCCGACGTTGAGCAGTTCTTC
TRBJ2-3,.,.,TRBV29-1,CSVTRLLTDTQYF,TGCAGCGTTACTAGACTACTCACAGATACGCAGTATTTT
TRBJ2-7,.,TRBD2,TRBV27,CASSHGTSGDEQYF,TGTGCCAGCAGTCATGGGACTAGCGGGGACGAGCAGTACTTC
TRBJ1-2,once,TRBD1,TRBV30,CAWIPQGVYGYTF,TGTGCCTGGATACCACAGGGGGTCTATGGCTACACCTTC
TRBJ1-1,.,.,TRBV15,CATSTSYWNTEAFF,TGTGCCACCAGCACATCCTATTGGAACACTGAAGCTTTCTTT
TRBJ2-1,once,TRBD2,TRBV27,CATGLAGVSEQFF,TGTGCCACGGGACTAGCGGGAGTCTCTGAGCAGTTCTTC
TRBJ2-2,once,TRBD2,TRBV12-5,CASGLQGLAVNTGELFF,TGTGCTAGTGGTTTGCAGGGACTAGCGGTGAACACCGGGGAGCTGTTTTTT
TRBJ2-2,.,TRBD1,TRBV5-5,CASSLGAGGLGELFF,TGTGCCAGCAGCTTGGGGGCAGGGGGCCTCGGGGAGCTGTTTTTT
TRBJ2-3,.,.,TRBV6-1,CASGGLGTDTQYF,TGTGCCAGTGGGGGACTCGGCACAGATACGCAGTATTTT
TRBJ2-1,.,TRBD2,TRBV6-4,CASSDSIWQLAGGSSYNEQFF,TGTGCCAGCAGTGACTCGATCTGGCAGCTAGCGGGAGGGTCCTCCTACAATGAGCAGTTCTTC
TRBJ2-3,once,TRBD2,TRBV5-1,CASSLKLAGLTDTQYF,TGCGCCAGCAGCTTGAAGCTAGCGGGACTCACAGATACGCAGTATTTT